Sequencing of this T cell receptor beta chain was carried out in a study of identical twins (dated by TCRdb to about 2016). Broadly, across the study: To test whether fetal clonotypes persist, this study deep-sequenced TCR alpha and beta repertoires from monozygotic twins, from unrelated adults of various ages, and from cord blood. To rule out contamination, the twin experiments were replicated at different times with different library preparation protocols. The research as a whole found: In monozygotic twins, out-of-frame TCR alpha sharing was systematically underestimated by recombination models, although the models agreed with sharing between unrelated individuals. Abundant cord blood beta clonotypes had fewer insertions, young adult naive repertoires showed a similar but weaker trend, and memory repertoires showed no such trend. Zero-insertion analyses could be partly confounded by invariant T cells such as MAIT and iNKT, although diverse VJ usage argued against such confounding for most clonotypes. Out-of-frame TCR alpha sequences shared between twins showed an excess of low generation-probability sequences compared with coincidental sharing between unrelated individuals. Excess twin sharing in beta out-of-frame sequences was weaker because fewer shared sequences lowered the signal-to-noise ratio. Conclusions relied on cross-sectional statistical analysis, since the same donors could not be followed over many years.

About this clonotype: Its antigen is unknown. Per-base quality was not reported, and no clone a single base away is much larger than it.

The library was obtained by 5' RACE. The data were produced on an Illumina HiSeq 2000. Template switching added a universal primer binding site, and the final cDNA carried a unique molecular identifier that allowed TCR cDNA molecules to be counted accurately. Specific primers in the conserved constant-segment region were used to synthesize first-strand cDNA for TCR alpha and beta chains. To control for contamination, each cDNA library was double barcoded with a SMART-Mk sample barcode plus Illumina barcodes. TruSeq adapter sequences, together with Illumina sample barcodes, were added in two successive PCR steps. Sequencing of the TCR alpha and beta cDNA libraries was done on the Illumina HiSeq platform using custom primers. The source study handled its data this way. MiGEC was used to process raw reads and extract unique molecular identifiers, and MiXCR was used to find CDR3 positions. For each individual, recombination models were inferred using an EM algorithm with the repgenHMM and IGoR tools. The analysis of shared clonotypes was done with the tcR package in R, with sharing normalized by the product of cloneset sizes. Out-of-frame nonproductive sequences were analyzed to study raw recombination free of thymic and clonal selection effects. TCRdb reran the public reads through fastp at Q25 and MiXCR, keeping productive beta chains. Rows are combined by CDR3 protein, so each entry shows the most common genes and DNA. The V and J calls and clone size are TCRdb's, not the authors'. This sample is represented by about 530,000 distinct CDR3 sequences; around 24% of them were singletons. Jointly, the top ten make up around 0.47% of the sample.

For CDR1 and CDR2, the germline V gene lists ENHRY and SYGVKD. There are 14 amino acids in the CDR3, from cysteine to phenylalanine inclusive. This entry keeps only the CDR3 DNA: 42 bases, framed from base 1. Trimming removed 0 bases from V and 4 bases from J, leaving 10 bases between the germline ends. Every donor in the study was a healthy Caucasian. Three pairs of female monozygotic twins, all aged roughly 18 to 29 years, were included in the twin cohort. CD4+ and CD8+ T cell populations were isolated with positive isolation kits from Invitrogen. This same sample was also taken into another study, of yellow fever vaccine responses in identical twins. That second report states: According to the authors, in identical twins the way T cells responded to vaccination appeared partly convergent and partly personalized. In identical twins, the study followed T cell clones that responded to the vaccine with precision.

This receptor chain uses TRBV10-3 and TRBJ2-7, with the D gene call left open. The sequence was collected from a woman between 18 and 30 years old in good health. Source material: CD4+ T cells sorted from blood. This receptor carries the CDR3 CAISESLRKYEQYF. The DNA sequence reads TGTGCCATCAGTGAGTCGCTCAGGAAGTACGAGCAGTACTTC.